This T cell receptor (beta chain) emerged from a study of CD8+CD57+ T cells in acquired aplastic anemia. In the study overall: DNA recovered from sorted CD4+ and CD8+ cells had a mean of approximately 3.4 ug. Healthy donor CD4+ cell samples had a mean of about 10.8 million reads. Study observations and caveats: Patient and control CD8+ Simpson's diversity was not significantly different. A set of roughly 27 CD8+ CDR3 sequences was shared between patients and controls, and these sequences appeared highly expressed in patients.

Points on this clonotype: Its antigen remains unknown.

Template material for TCR beta VDJ and CDR3 profiling consisted of genomic DNA. TCRdb processed the reads anew with MiXCR; each CDR3 protein has one entry. The sample lists some 190,000 distinct CDR3 sequences, 40% to 55% occurring once. The specimen was sorted CD4+, CD8+, or CD8+CD57+ T cells (not recorded which) from PBMCs. This receptor was obtained from a human donor in good health.

The CDR3 bases are TGCAGTGCTATCCAAGACAGGGTCTACGAGCAGTACTTC. Its protein is CSAIQDRVYEQYF. The gene calls are TRBV20-1 and TRBJ2-7; 7 bases map to TRBD1. Per the germline V gene, CDR1 is DFQATT and CDR2 is SNEGSKA (reference sequence). The length of the CDR3 is 13 residues. With 4 bases clipped from V and 3 bases from J, the junction kept 6 bases outside the gene matches.